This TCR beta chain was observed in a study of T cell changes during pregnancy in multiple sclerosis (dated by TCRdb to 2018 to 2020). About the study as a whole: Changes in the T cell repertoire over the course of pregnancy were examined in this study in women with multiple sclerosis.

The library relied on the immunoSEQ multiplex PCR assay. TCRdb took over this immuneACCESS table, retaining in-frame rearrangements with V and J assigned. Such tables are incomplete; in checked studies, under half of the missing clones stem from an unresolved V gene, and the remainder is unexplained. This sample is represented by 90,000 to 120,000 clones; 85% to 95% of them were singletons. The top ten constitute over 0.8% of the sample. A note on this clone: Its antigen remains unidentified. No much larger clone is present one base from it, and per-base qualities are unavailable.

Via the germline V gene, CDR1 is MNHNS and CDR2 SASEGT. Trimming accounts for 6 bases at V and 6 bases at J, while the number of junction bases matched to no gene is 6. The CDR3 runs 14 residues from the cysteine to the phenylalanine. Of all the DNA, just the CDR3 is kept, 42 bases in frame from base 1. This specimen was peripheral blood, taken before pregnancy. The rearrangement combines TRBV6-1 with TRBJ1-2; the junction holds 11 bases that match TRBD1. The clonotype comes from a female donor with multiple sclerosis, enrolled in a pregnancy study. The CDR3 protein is CASSLGQGAHGYTF. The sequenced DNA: TGTGCCAGCAGCCTTGGACAGGGGGCTCATGGCTACACCTTC.